Below, 15 T cell receptor beta chains from the same sample are listed, as sequenced in a study of blood T cell repertoires in COVID-19. Only in-frame clones appear in the TCRdb table, and some are missing; sequencing was by immunoSEQ multiplex PCR. The sample yields about 80,000 clones, around 80% seen once. Sequencing was done on a sample of peripheral blood. The receptors originated from a woman of 80 years or more with acute or convalescent COVID-19.

This chain links TRBV7-8 with TRBJ1-5; 11 bases agree with TRBD1. J lost 8 bases, V lost 5 bases, and 8 bases had no gene match. This CDR3 region has 15 residues. The germline CDR1 and CDR2 sequences are SGHVS and FQNEAQ. For the CDR3, the DNA is TGTGCCAGCAGCCCAGGGACAGGGGGGACGGAGCCCCAGCATTTT. It is translated as CASSPGTGGTEPQHF. The variable domain in full, with the rest retrieved from reference TRBV7-8 and TRBJ1-5, is GAGVSQSPRYKVAKRGQDVALRCDPISGHVSLFWYQQALGQGPEFLTYFQNEAQLDKSGLPSDRFFAERPEGSVSTLKIQRTQQEDSAVYLCASSPGTGGTEPQHFGDGTRLSIL.

The chain couples TRBV6-2 or TRBV6-3 to TRBJ1-5, with TRBD1 identical over 8 bases. The germline V gene encodes CDR1 MNHEY and CDR2 SVGEGT. CDR3 length: 15 amino acids. V shed 2 bases and J 6 bases; nucleotides not matched to a gene: 6. The DNA for the CDR3 is TGTGCCAGCAGTTACAGCGGACAGGGCGGTCAGCCCCAGCATTTT. Its protein product is CASSYSGQGGQPQHF.

The CDR3 sequence: CATSVDYSNEQFF. The CDR3 DNA sequence: TGTGCCACCAGTGTCGACTACTCCAATGAGCAGTTCTTC. The rearrangement links TRBV15 to TRBJ2-1; D is perhaps TRBD2 (5 bases). CDR3 length: 13 amino acids. The germline V and J ends were trimmed by 6 bases and 6 bases, with 12 bases remaining between them. CDR1 LNHNV and CDR2 YYDKDF come from the germline V gene (reference sequence). The variable domain in full, completed from reference TRBV15 and TRBJ2-1, reads DAMVIQNPRYQVTQFGKPVTLSCSQTLNHNVMYWYQQKSSQAPKLLFHYYDKDFNNEADTPDNFQSRRPNTSFCFLDIRSPGLGDTAMYLCATSVDYSNEQFFGPGTRLTVL.

This clone was seen only once. This rearrangement joins TRBV4-3 to TRBJ2-3, with TRBD1 identical over 10 bases. This CDR3 is 15 amino acids long. The trim removed 5 bases at V and 0 bases at J, leaving 2 bases unmatched. Looked up from germline, CDR1 is LGHNA and CDR2 is YSLEER. The CDR3 reads CASSKGQGSTDTQYF. The CDR3 region has the DNA TGCGCCAGCAGCAAGGGACAGGGGAGCACAGATACGCAGTATTTT.

The chain's CDR3 is CATSDLRTGGYNEQFF. The CDR3 DNA reads as TGTGCCACCAGTGATTTAAGGACAGGGGGCTACAATGAGCAGTTCTTC. V and J are TRBV24-1 and TRBJ2-1; 10 nucleotides match TRBD1. CDR1 and CDR2 from the germline V gene are KGHDR and SFDVKD. This CDR3 has 16 residues. The V segment lost 1 base and the J segment 3 bases; nucleotides outside the gene matches: 2.

A single count supports this clone. The chain uses TRBV19 and TRBJ1-2, with TRBD1 matching 8 bases. The junction had 7 bases not matched to a gene; V was cut back by 5 bases and J by 5 bases. The germline V gene has CDR1 LNHDA and CDR2 SQIVND (reference sequence). CDR3 size: 14 residues. The CDR3 bases are TGTGCCAGTAGTTCCTCGGACAGGGCTTATGGCTACACCTTC. Encoded protein: CASSSSDRAYGYTF.

This clone was seen a few times. The gene calls are TRBV9 and TRBJ2-6; 9 bases match TRBD1. The V gene end was trimmed by 2 bases and the J gene end by 2 bases; junction bases not matched to a gene: 2. The V gene's germline CDR1 is SGDLS and CDR2 YYNGEE. The CDR3 sequence is 16 residues long. The DNA of the CDR3 is TGTGCCAGCAGCGTTACAGGGGGCGCTGGGGCCAACGTCCTGACTTTC. The encoded protein is CASSVTGGAGANVLTF.

This chain connects TRBV10-3 to TRBJ2-1; 9 positions agree with TRBD2. The CDR3 is 19 amino acids. Germline-derived CDR1 and CDR2 are ENHRY and SYGVKD. The junction had 16 bases not matched to a gene; V was cut back by 4 bases and J by 3 bases. CDR3 loop: CAISGQLGSGGSYYNEQFF. The CDR3 nucleotides read TGTGCCATCAGTGGGCAATTGGGTAGCGGGGGTTCATACTACAATGAGCAGTTCTTC.

The genes are TRBV5-4 and TRBJ1-2; 8 bases are shared with TRBD1. Trimming cost V 3 bases and J 9 bases; bases outside gene matches: 10. Germline lookup yields CDR1 SGHNT and CDR2 YYREEE (reference sequence). This CDR3 has 14 amino acids. The CDR3 loop is CASSWTGLFNSYTF. The CDR3 DNA reads as TGTGCCAGCAGCTGGACAGGGTTATTTAATAGCTACACCTTC.

The rearrangement joins TRBV6-1 to TRBJ1-2, with a weak D call TRBD1 (5 bases). V was cut by 2 bases and J by 3 bases, with 10 bases left in between. Per the germline V gene, CDR1 is MNHNS and CDR2 is SASEGT. CDR3 length: 14 residues. CDR3 region: CASSEIGRDYGYTF. DNA of the CDR3: TGTGCCAGCAGTGAAATCGGCAGGGACTATGGCTACACCTTC.

This chain connects TRBV3-1 (or the pseudogene TRBV3-2) to TRBJ2-7, with TRBD1 identical over 9 bases. Looked up from germline, CDR1 is LGHDT and CDR2 is YNNKEL (reference sequence). V dropped 3 bases and J dropped 5; count of bases not matched to a gene: 11. The CDR3 covers 16 residues. CDR3 sequence: CASSHTGGLASNEQYF. CDR3 coding DNA: TGTGCCAGCAGCCATACAGGGGGCCTGGCTAGCAACGAGCAGTACTTC.

V gene TRBV19 combines with J gene TRBJ1-2; D gene unclear. The CDR3 has 11 amino acids. Deletions cut 5 bases from V and 8 bases from J, with 9 bases between. The germline gives CDR1 LNHDA, CDR2 SQIVND (reference sequence). CDR3: CASSPSRGYTF. The CDR3 region has the DNA TGTGCCAGTAGTCCAAGTCGGGGCTACACCTTC.

The V call is TRBV6-2 or TRBV6-3, the J call TRBJ1-4; D not certain. The ends were cut back, 0 bases at V and 7 bases at J, with 15 bases in the middle. Germline lookup yields CDR1 MNHEY and CDR2 SVGEGT. The CDR3 length is 16 residues. The CDR3 coding sequence is TGTGCCAGCAGTTACTCTGCGGGAGAAGTCAGTGAAAAACTGTTTTTT. This encodes CASSYSAGEVSEKLFF.

The chain recombines TRBV2 with TRBJ1-5; no definite D call. CDR3 length: 13 amino acids. V was shortened by 7 bases and J by 3 bases, with 10 bases between the two germline ends. Germline V CDR1 and CDR2: SNHLY, FYNNEI. The CDR3 is CASNKEANQPQHF. DNA of the CDR3: TGTGCCAGCAATAAGGAGGCCAATCAGCCCCAGCATTTT.

J is TRBJ2-3 and V is TRBV30; 7 bases are a match to TRBD1. The CDR3 length is 12 residues. Per germline, CDR1 GTSNPN and CDR2 SVGIG (reference sequence). J was trimmed by 2 bases and V by 8 bases; bases with no gene match: 4. Written as DNA, the CDR3 is TGTGCCGGACAGGTTCTCACAGATACGCAGTATTTT. This translates into CAGQVLTDTQYF.